Shown below are 10 T cell receptor beta chains from a single sample sequenced in a study of cytomegalovirus exposure and HLA in healthy donors. The PCR was carried out with 60 Vbeta primers and 13 Jbeta primers. This table comes from immunoSEQ multiplex PCR, and its TCRdb copy is limited to in-frame clones, with some not included. The sample gives approximately 150,000 clones, around four fifths of which show up once; roughly 1.3% is in the top ten. Sequenced material: PBMCs. These receptors all stem from a woman aged 50 to 60 in good health and CMV-seronegative.

J is TRBJ1-3 and V is TRBV27; D gene unclear. This CDR3 has 17 residues. The V gene's germline CDR1 is MNHEY and CDR2 SMNVEV (reference sequence). Trimming left V 4 bases short and J 4 bases short, with 20 bases between. CDR3 in DNA: TGTGCCAGCAGTTACCCTCTAGGAGTAATAGAGGGAAACACCATATATTTT. This sequence encodes CASSYPLGVIEGNTIYF.

V and J are TRBV29-1 and TRBJ2-1, with TRBD2 matching over 9 bases. V lost 7 bases, J lost 4 bases, and 11 bases stayed unmatched. The CDR3 covers 15 residues. Germline V gives CDR1 SQVTM, CDR2 ANQGSEA. CDR3: CSALNPAGGYNEQFF. The CDR3 coding sequence is TGCAGCGCCCTCAACCCAGCGGGGGGTTACAATGAGCAGTTCTTC.

The table lists this clone with a few counts. This chain connects TRBV6-5 to TRBJ2-1, with TRBD2 matching over 12 bases. The CDR3 length is 15 residues. With V trimmed by 6 bases and J by 7 bases, 7 bases remained unmatched. CDR1 is MNHEY, CDR2 SVGAGI, per germline. CDR3 in amino acids: CASSPLAGGGNEQFF. The CDR3 DNA is TGTGCCAGCAGCCCACTAGCGGGAGGCGGAAATGAGCAGTTCTTC.

V is TRBV6-1 and J is TRBJ2-1; D is ambiguous. The CDR3 is made up of 17 amino acids. Trimming cost V 3 bases and J 5 bases, with 20 bases left between them. Germline values: CDR1 MNHNS, CDR2 SASEGT. CDR3: CASSDMLRQVINNEQFF. The CDR3 DNA follows: TGTGCCAGCAGTGATATGTTAAGGCAGGTTATTAACAATGAGCAGTTCTTC.

The chain joins TRBV9 to TRBJ1-1; D possibly corresponds to TRBD1 (5 bases). The germline V gene has CDR1 SGDLS and CDR2 YYNGEE. V shed 3 bases and J shed 2 bases, with 11 bases lying between them. The CDR3 covers 14 residues. CDR3 DNA: TGTGCCAGCAGCGAACGACAGTATAACACTGAAGCTTTCTTT. It is translated as CASSERQYNTEAFF.

The chain carries TRBV10-1 and TRBJ2-3; 7 bases line up with TRBD2. The trim removed 4 bases at V and 2 bases at J, leaving 3 bases unmatched. Germline values: CDR1 WNHNN, CDR2 SYGVQD (reference sequence). This CDR3 region has 14 residues. CDR3 residues: CASSVGTITDTQYF. DNA for the CDR3: TGCGCCAGCAGTGTCGGGACTATCACAGATACGCAGTATTTT.

The chain has TRBV29-1 and TRBJ2-3, with D tentatively TRBD2 (7 bases). Germline V CDR1 and CDR2: SQVTM, ANQGSEA. V lost 3 bases, J lost 5 bases, and 12 bases lay in between. The CDR3 has 13 residues. CDR3 amino acids: CSVDAGARDTQYF. The CDR3 DNA reads TGCAGCGTTGATGCGGGGGCTAGAGATACGCAGTATTTT.

This chain links TRBV28 with TRBJ1-2, with 7 bases fitting TRBD1. Germline CDR1 is MDHEN and CDR2 is SYDVKM. After removal of 5 bases from V and 4 bases from J, the junction contained 7 bases not matched to a gene. The CDR3 totals 14 residues. DNA for the CDR3: TGTGCCAGCAGTCCGAACAGGGGACTCTATGGCTACACCTTC. Translation: CASSPNRGLYGYTF.

V usage is TRBV25-1 and J usage is TRBJ1-5; unclear D gene. The germline V and J ends were trimmed by 2 bases and 7 bases, with 12 bases remaining between them. Per the germline V gene, CDR1 is MGHDK and CDR2 is SYGVNS. This CDR3 comprises 14 residues. The CDR3 DNA reads as TGTGCCAGCAGTGAACGAGGTCATCGGCAGCCCCAGCATTTT. Protein sequence: CASSERGHRQPQHF.

CDR3 DNA sequence: TGTGCCAGCAGCCCCGAGGCCCGCCGGGGTTCACCCCTCCACTTT. Its translation is CASSPEARRGSPLHF. The J gene is TRBJ1-6, the V gene TRBV7-2; D gene unclear. This CDR3 is built from 15 residues. Between the trimmed V and J ends, which lost 5 bases and 9 bases, there was a span of 17 bases. Germline V gene lookup returns CDR1 SGHTA and CDR2 FQGNSA.